The 32 T cell receptor beta chains given below trace back to one sample, sequenced in a study of long-term antiretroviral therapy in people with HIV. An immunoSEQ assay, version v3.0, was performed at survey level. Measured with immunoSEQ multiplex PCR; TCRdb has only the in-frame clones, and not every one. The repertoire holds about 20,000 clones, with roughly nine tenths as singletons. This specimen consisted of unsorted PBMCs, obtained roughly 4.2 years before starting antiretroviral therapy. Every receptor here comes from a woman aged 25 to 45 with HIV.

The chain links TRBV9 to TRBJ1-2, with 8 positions matching TRBD1. The germline V gene encodes CDR1 SGDLS and CDR2 YYNGEE. After removal of 3 bases from V and 0 bases from J, the junction contained 4 bases not matched to a gene. This CDR3 comprises 15 residues. This CDR3 reads CASSAQGASNYGYTF. DNA of the CDR3: TGTGCCAGCAGCGCCCAGGGGGCGTCTAACTATGGCTACACCTTC. The entire variable domain, with the rest obtained from reference TRBV9 and TRBJ1-2, is as follows: DSGVTQTPKHLITATGQRVTLRCSPRSGDLSVYWYQQSLDQGLQFLIQYYNGEERAKGNILERFSAQQFPDLHSELNLSSLELGDSALYFCASSAQGASNYGYTFGSGTRLTVV.

The chain joins TRBV10-3 to TRBJ2-7; no definite D call. There are 13 residues in the CDR3. V lost 10 bases and J lost 2, with 15 bases in between. The germline V gene encodes CDR1 ENHRY and CDR2 SYGVKD. CDR3 DNA: TGTGCCACCCGTCTACTCGACGCCTACGAGCAGTACTTC. Its protein product is CATRLLDAYEQYF.

The chain is built from TRBV6-1 and TRBJ1-5; D might be TRBD1 (6 bases). Trimming stripped 1 base from V and 3 bases from J, with 19 bases between. The CDR3 contains 18 residues. CDR1 and CDR2 from the germline V gene are MNHNS and SASEGT. The chain's CDR3 is CASSEVLAGALFNQPQHF. DNA of the CDR3: TGTGCCAGCAGTGAAGTTTTGGCAGGGGCTCTCTTCAATCAGCCCCAGCATTTT.

This clone came up a few times. The chain is built from TRBV7-2 and TRBJ2-7, with D perhaps TRBD1 (5 bases). This CDR3 spans 15 amino acids. V was clipped by 1 base and J by 1 base, with 11 bases between them. Germline lookup yields CDR1 SGHTA and CDR2 FQGNSA. The CDR3 nucleotides are TGTGCCAGCAGCTTAGAGGCAGGGTGGTCCTACGAGCAGTACTTC. This sequence encodes CASSLEAGWSYEQYF.

The genes are TRBV12-5 and TRBJ2-1; no definite D call. Per germline, CDR1 LGHNT and CDR2 FRNRAP. Trimming took off 1 base at V and 0 bases at J, with 7 bases between the two ends. This CDR3 has 15 residues. CDR3 sequence: CASGLGESSYNEQFF. In DNA, the CDR3 is TGTGCTAGTGGTTTGGGAGAGAGCTCCTACAATGAGCAGTTCTTC.

The chain has TRBV19 and TRBJ2-7; TRBD1 is a possible D gene (5 bases). Germline assignment: CDR1 LNHDA and CDR2 SQIVND (reference sequence). Deletions cut 1 base from V and 6 bases from J, with 13 bases between. This CDR3 has 14 amino acids. The CDR3 bases are TGTGCCAGTAGTATAGGTGGACAAAACGTCGAGCAGTACTTC. This codes for CASSIGGQNVEQYF.

This chain connects TRBV15 to TRBJ1-2; D gene ambiguous. This CDR3 has 15 residues. V gave up 0 bases and J gave up 4 bases, with 12 bases separating them. Germline-derived CDR1 and CDR2 are LNHNV and YYDKDF (reference sequence). The DNA of the CDR3 is TGTGCCACCAGCAGAGATCGGAGCCCATCCTATGGCTACACCTTC. It specifies CATSRDRSPSYGYTF. Full variable domain (remainder filled in from reference TRBV15 and TRBJ1-2): DAMVIQNPRYQVTQFGKPVTLSCSQTLNHNVMYWYQQKSSQAPKLLFHYYDKDFNNEADTPDNFQSRRPNTSFCFLDIRSPGLGDTAMYLCATSRDRSPSYGYTFGSGTRLTVV.

The CDR3 DNA reads TGTGCCACCAGCCATCTAGCGCTAAGCACAGATACGCAGTATTTT. Amino acid sequence: CATSHLALSTDTQYF. The gene calls are TRBV15 and TRBJ2-3; D might be TRBD2 (6 bases). CDR1 and CDR2 from the germline V gene are LNHNV and YYDKDF (reference sequence). The CDR3 has 15 amino acids. Between the trimmed V and J ends, which lost 5 bases and 0 bases, there was a span of 12 bases.

The chain employs TRBV19 and TRBJ2-5; 8 nucleotides match TRBD2. CDR1 is LNHDA and CDR2 is SQIVND in the germline V gene (reference sequence). The CDR3 totals 15 residues. V gave up 10 bases and J gave up 5 bases; unmatched junction bases: 15. The CDR3 nucleotides are TGTGCCACTACTATCACCGGGACTAGAAGGGAGACCCAGTACTTC. It codes for CATTITGTRRETQYF.

The chain recombines TRBV5-1 with TRBJ2-7; the D is unclear. The germline V gene has CDR1 SGHRS and CDR2 YFSETQ. There are 13 residues in the CDR3. V was clipped by 0 bases and J by 2 bases, with 6 bases between them. CDR3 in amino acids: CASSLVSPYEQYF. Written as DNA, the CDR3 is TGCGCCAGCAGCTTGGTGTCTCCCTACGAGCAGTACTTC.

The rearrangement joins TRBV7-9 to TRBJ2-1; D not certain. The V end lost 4 bases, the J end lost 7 bases, and 17 bases lay between the germline ends. CDR3 length: 15 amino acids. Looked up from germline, CDR1 is SEHNR and CDR2 is FQNEAQ (reference sequence). The CDR3 bases are TGTGCCAGCAGCTCGGACCTCCGGCCAACAAATGAGCAGTTCTTC. This translates into CASSSDLRPTNEQFF.

This rearrangement joins TRBV6-5 to TRBJ2-5; no reliable D call. Per the germline V gene, CDR1 is MNHEY and CDR2 is SVGAGI. The length of the CDR3 is 14 residues. Trimming stripped 2 bases from V and 5 bases from J, with 12 bases between. The CDR3, as DNA: TGTGCCAGCAGTTACGTCAATTTTGGGGAGACCCAGTACTTC. Its translation: CASSYVNFGETQYF.

This clone showed up just once. This chain links TRBV23-1 with TRBJ1-1, with TRBD1 as a possible D gene (5 bases). TRBV23-1 belongs to the ORF category, with a function that is uncertain. The CDR3 is 17 residues long. Between the trimmed V and J ends, which lost 3 bases and 0 bases, there was a span of 17 bases. The CDR3 protein is CASSHPGAKDMNTEAFF. In DNA, the CDR3 is TGCGCCAGCAGTCACCCGGGTGCTAAGGACATGAACACTGAAGCTTTCTTT.

This chain connects TRBV7-2 to TRBJ2-1; the D call may be TRBD1 or TRBD2 (5 bases each). Germline CDR1 reads SGHTA; CDR2 reads FQGNSA. V lost 0 bases, J lost 8 bases, and 14 bases lay in between. CDR3 size: 15 residues. This CDR3 is CASSLAEGLGDEQFF. The CDR3 DNA reads as TGTGCCAGCAGCTTAGCCGAGGGGCTAGGGGATGAGCAGTTCTTC.

The CDR3 region has the DNA TGTGCCAGCAGCCAGAGGGCCAGCTCCTACGAGCAGTACTTC. This translates into CASSQRASSYEQYF. The rearrangement uses TRBV7-8 and TRBJ2-7; TRBD2 might be the D (5 bases). The length of the CDR3 is 14 residues. Germline CDR1 SGHVS, CDR2 FQNEAQ. V was trimmed by 5 bases and J by 0 bases, leaving 11 bases between them.

V usage is TRBV27 and J usage is TRBJ2-7, with TRBD1 identical over 8 bases. Per germline, CDR1 MNHEY and CDR2 SMNVEV (reference sequence). The ends lost 1 base at V and 2 bases at J; junction bases unmatched: 7. CDR3 size: 16 residues. CDR3 sequence (DNA): TGTGCCAGCAGTTTATTAGGGGACAGGAGCACCTACGAGCAGTACTTC. Its protein product is CASSLLGDRSTYEQYF.

The chain carries TRBV7-2 and TRBJ2-3, with 8 bases matching TRBD2. Germline values: CDR1 SGHTA, CDR2 FQGNSA. V lost 1 base to trimming and J lost 2 bases; unmatched junction nucleotides: 5. The CDR3 runs 16 residues. Here the CDR3 reads CASSLVAGGFTDTQYF. As DNA, the CDR3 is TGTGCCAGCAGCTTAGTGGCGGGGGGATTCACAGATACGCAGTATTTT.

The chain is built from TRBV6-5 and TRBJ2-3; 8 nucleotides match TRBD2. After removal of 5 bases from V and 2 bases from J, the junction contained 3 bases not matched to a gene. Germline lookup yields CDR1 MNHEY and CDR2 SVGAGI. The CDR3 has 14 residues. CDR3 DNA sequence: TGTGCCAGCAGTCGGGGGGGGATCACAGATACGCAGTATTTT. Protein product: CASSRGGITDTQYF.

The genes are TRBV19 and TRBJ1-1; D gene uncertain. V lost 0 bases, J lost 7 bases, and 12 bases lay in between. The germline CDR1 and CDR2 sequences are LNHDA and SQIVND (reference sequence). CDR3 length: 14 amino acids. CDR3 nucleotide sequence: TGTGCCAGTAGTATAGATCAGGAAAGCCTTGAAGCTTTCTTT. It encodes CASSIDQESLEAFF.

The table lists this clone with a few counts. The chain recombines TRBV11-3 with TRBJ2-7; D not certain. The V and J ends lost 5 bases and 6 bases respectively, with 11 bases between them. The CDR3 consists of 12 residues. Germline V gene lookup returns CDR1 SGHNT and CDR2 YENEEA. CDR3 amino acids: CASSPLSGEQYF. The DNA for the CDR3 is TGTGCCAGCAGCCCCTTATCCGGCGAGCAGTACTTC.

This clone was picked up a small number of times. This chain uses TRBV6-5 with TRBJ2-1; 7 nucleotides align to TRBD2. The CDR3 has 13 residues. Germline loops: CDR1 MNHEY, CDR2 SVGAGI. V gave up 6 bases and J gave up 7 bases; unmatched junction bases: 6. The CDR3 DNA reads as TGTGCCAGCAGACTGACACTAGCGAATGAGCAGTTCTTC. This gives the protein CASRLTLANEQFF.

The chain employs TRBV11-2 and TRBJ2-2, with a possible D match to TRBD1 (5 bases). This CDR3 spans 16 amino acids. V was cut by 3 bases and J by 7 bases, with 18 bases left in between. Germline assignment: CDR1 SGHAT and CDR2 FQNNGV. The CDR3 sequence is CASSLGVQGVVGELFF. The CDR3 DNA sequence: TGTGCCAGCAGCTTGGGTGTACAAGGGGTAGTCGGGGAGCTGTTTTTT.

The chain employs TRBV19 and TRBJ2-1; D is perhaps TRBD1 (6 bases). Germline lookup yields CDR1 LNHDA and CDR2 SQIVND (reference sequence). V was pared by 6 bases and J by 16 bases, with 22 bases between. The CDR3 totals 13 residues. Written as DNA, the CDR3 is TGTGCCAGTAGCCAGACGAACAGGGCCCGCCGCTTCTTC. This translates into CASSQTNRARRFF.

The chain combines TRBV7-3 with TRBJ2-1, with TRBD2 matching 10 bases. Germline V CDR1 and CDR2: SGHTA, FQGTGA. With 5 bases clipped from V and 9 bases from J, the junction kept 10 bases outside the gene matches. This CDR3 contains 15 residues. The CDR3 sequence: CASSPSGGAGIEQFF. DNA of the CDR3: TGTGCCAGCAGCCCCAGCGGGGGGGCTGGAATTGAGCAGTTCTTC. Full variable domain (outside the CDR3, taken from reference TRBV7-3 and TRBJ2-1): GAGVSQTPSNKVTEKGKYVELRCDPISGHTALYWYRQSLGQGPEFLIYFQGTGAADDSGLPNDRFFAVRPEGSVSTLKIQRTERGDSAVYLCASSPSGGAGIEQFFGPGTRLTVL.

This clone occurred once. V usage is TRBV9 and J usage is TRBJ2-3, with 7 bases lining up with TRBD2. This CDR3 comprises 14 residues. J lost 2 bases, V lost 1 base, and 1 base had no gene match. Germline V lookup: CDR1 SGDLS, CDR2 YYNGEE. This chain's CDR3 is CASSVSGNTDTQYF. The CDR3 DNA is TGTGCCAGCAGCGTAAGCGGGAACACAGATACGCAGTATTTT.

The rearrangement joins TRBV7-7 to TRBJ2-1; 8 positions agree with TRBD2. The germline gives CDR1 SSHAT, CDR2 FNYEAQ (reference sequence). V was clipped by 7 bases and J by 5 bases; unmatched bases: 10. CDR3 size: 15 residues. The DNA of the CDR3 is TGTGCCAGCACCTCCTCTCCGGGGGGGAACAATGAGCAGTTCTTC. As protein: CASTSSPGGNNEQFF.

The V gene is TRBV29-1, the J gene TRBJ1-2; no definite D call. Germline V gene lookup returns CDR1 SQVTM and CDR2 ANQGSEA. The CDR3 runs 12 residues. V shed 0 bases and J shed 4 bases, with 6 bases lying between them. The CDR3: CSVEDTFYGYTF. The CDR3 bases are TGCAGCGTTGAAGACACCTTCTATGGCTACACCTTC.

The chain joins TRBV18 to TRBJ2-1, with 9 bases lining up with TRBD2. In germline, CDR1 is KGHSH, CDR2 LQKENI. This CDR3 spans 17 amino acids. With 1 base clipped from V and 3 bases from J, the junction kept 7 bases outside the gene matches. The CDR3 nucleotides read TGTGCCAGCTCACCACAGGCTAGCGGGGACCACTACAATGAGCAGTTCTTC. Translating it yields CASSPQASGDHYNEQFF.

The genes are TRBV5-1 and TRBJ2-7; TRBD1 matches 7 bases. CDR1 and CDR2 (germline): SGHRS, YFSETQ. V lost 0 bases to trimming and J lost 6 bases; unmatched junction nucleotides: 6. This CDR3 region has 14 residues. CDR3 nucleotide sequence: TGCGCCAGCAGCTTGGGGGCCTCAGGGGGCGAGCAGTACTTC. Translating gives CASSLGASGGEQYF. The full variable domain, with the rest looked up from reference TRBV5-1 and TRBJ2-7, is KAGVTQTPRYLIKTRGQQVTLSCSPISGHRSVSWYQQTPGQGLQFLFEYFSETQRNKGNFPGRFSGRQFSNSRSEMNVSTLELGDSALYLCASSLGASGGEQYFGPGTRLTVT.

This sequence joins TRBV6-5 and TRBJ1-1; D possibly corresponds to TRBD1 (5 bases). Trimming left V 5 bases short and J 8 bases short, with 15 bases between. The CDR3 is 13 residues long. Germline values: CDR1 MNHEY, CDR2 SVGAGI. CDR3 sequence: CASSKNRYREAFF. For the CDR3, the DNA is TGTGCCAGCAGTAAGAACAGGTACAGGGAAGCTTTCTTT.

The CDR3 sequence is CASGKQGLYEQYF. Written as DNA, the CDR3 is TGTGCCAGCGGTAAACAGGGTCTGTACGAGCAGTACTTC. This chain connects TRBV6-5 to TRBJ2-7, with D possibly matching TRBD1 (6 bases). V was trimmed by 8 bases and J by 4 bases, leaving 15 bases between them. The CDR3 is made up of 13 amino acids. The germline CDR1 and CDR2 sequences are MNHEY and SVGAGI.

The chain recombines TRBV5-5 with TRBJ1-1; TRBD1 matches at 7 bases. With 3 bases clipped from V and 0 bases from J, the junction kept 2 bases outside the gene matches. The CDR3 totals 14 residues. Germline CDR1 is SGHKS and CDR2 is YYEKEE (reference sequence). CDR3 in DNA: TGTGCCAGCAGCTGGGGACAGATGAACACTGAAGCTTTCTTT. This encodes CASSWGQMNTEAFF.